Below are 6 T cell receptor beta chains sequenced from a single sample in a study of a mutant IDH1 vaccine in newly diagnosed glioma. The antigens these receptors bind are not known. Time point in this sample: week 47, end of study. Each dose delivered 300 ug of mutant IDH1 20-mer peptide subcutaneously with imiquimod. Profiling relied on immunoSEQ multiplex PCR, and the TCRdb table lists in-frame clones only, not all of them. The sample includes tens of thousands of clones, approximately 64% of them seen just once. Specimen: peripheral blood mononuclear cells (PBMCs), collected from a glioma patient whose treatment included an IDH1 peptide vaccine. These receptors all stem from a man in his forties with glioma. Some clones in this sample may be carry-over from other donors' samples.

The chain has TRBV18 and TRBJ1-3; the match to TRBD1 covers 9 bases. The CDR3 spans 14 residues. Trimming at V came to 6 bases and at J to 8 bases, leaving 8 bases not matched to a gene. CDR1 KGHSH and CDR2 LQKENI come from the germline V gene. CDR3 sequence: CASSKDRGVDTIYF. CDR3 DNA sequence: TGTGCCAGCTCGAAGGACAGGGGAGTGGACACCATATATTTT.

In DNA form, the CDR3 reads TGTGCCAGCAGCAAAAGTGGCGTTCCCTACAATGAGCAGTTCTTC. Translation gives CASSKSGVPYNEQFF. The chain is built from TRBV11-3 and TRBJ2-1; D is unresolved. CDR1 is SGHNT and CDR2 is YENEEA in the germline V gene. With 5 bases removed from V and 2 bases from J, the gap between germline ends came to 13 bases. This CDR3 region has 15 residues.

This sequence joins TRBV18 and TRBJ1-1, with a weak D call TRBD1 (6 bases). The CDR3 spans 19 residues. CDR1 and CDR2 (germline): KGHSH, LQKENI. V dropped 2 bases and J dropped 10 bases, with 32 bases sitting between them. The CDR3: CASSPSSTGTALLVKAAFF. As DNA, the CDR3 is TGTGCCAGCTCACCATCATCCACAGGGACCGCCCTACTAGTGAAGGCAGCTTTCTTT.

V gene TRBV6-4 combines with J gene TRBJ1-6; perhaps TRBD1 as D (6 bases). CDR3 length equals 14 residues. Between the trimmed V and J ends, which lost 3 bases and 7 bases, there was a span of 10 bases. Germline CDR1 and CDR2: MRHNA and SNTAGT. The CDR3 DNA is TGTGCCAGCAGTGATACGGACAGAAATTCACCCCTCCACTTT. It encodes CASSDTDRNSPLHF.

This rearrangement joins TRBV5-1 to TRBJ1-1, with D possibly being TRBD1 (5 bases). Germline CDR1 is SGHRS and CDR2 is YFSETQ. The CDR3 length is 16 residues. V was trimmed by 0 bases and J by 4 bases, leaving 16 bases between them. The CDR3 DNA reads as TGCGCCAGCAGCTTGGCAGGGATTATGGGCGGCACTGAAGCTTTCTTT. It yields the protein CASSLAGIMGGTEAFF.

The chain employs TRBV11-1 and TRBJ2-1; TRBD2 matches at 8 bases. There are 14 residues in the CDR3. Germline values: CDR1 SGHAT, CDR2 FQDESV (reference sequence). Trimming cost V 3 bases and J 8 bases; bases outside gene matches: 6. The CDR3 region has the DNA TGTGCCAGCAGCTTTGGCGGGGGGTCGGATGAGCAGTTCTTC. This translates into CASSFGGGSDEQFF.